The 30 T cell receptor beta chains listed next were all sequenced from one sample in a study of CD8+CD57+ T cells in acquired aplastic anemia. Those patients picked for sequencing had displayed CD8+CD57+ cell expansion on flow cytometry. Using genomic DNA as the template, TCR beta VDJ and CDR3 profiling was carried out. TCRdb reanalysed the reads using MiXCR and keeps one entry per CDR3 protein. Of roughly 200,000 distinct CDR3 sequences in the sample, 55% to 65% are singletons; the top ten hold under 55%. Material: sorted CD4+, CD8+, or CD8+CD57+ T cells (not recorded which) from PBMCs. Receptors were obtained from a human donor with aplastic anemia.

This clonotype was seen only a few times. This sequence joins TRBV12-3 or TRBV12-4 and TRBJ1-2; 8 nucleotides agree with TRBD1. This CDR3 is built from 16 residues. Unmatched junction bases numbered 8, after V lost 1 base and J lost 4 bases. The CDR3 DNA follows: TGTGCCAGCAGTTTAGGGGCAGGGGGCGCAGGCTATGGCTACACCTTC. It is translated as CASSLGAGGAGYGYTF.

As concerns this clonotype: Being one base from a much bigger clone, this may be a read error. The V and J genes are TRBV5-5 and TRBJ2-3; 9 nucleotides align to TRBD2. Germline V gene data show CDR1 as SGHKS and CDR2 as YYEKEE (reference sequence). V was clipped by 4 bases and J by 0 bases; unmatched bases: 6. The CDR3 is made up of 16 amino acids. CDR3 protein: CASSLPSGDSTDTQYF. In DNA form, the CDR3 reads TGTGCCAGCAGCCTCCCTAGCGGGGACAGCACAGATACGCAGTATTTT.

This clonotype has ten or more counts. This rearrangement joins TRBV5-4 to TRBJ1-1, with D possibly matching TRBD1 (6 bases). The V gene's germline CDR1 is SGHNT and CDR2 YYREEE (reference sequence). The CDR3 sequence is 14 residues long. V gave up 1 base and J gave up 4 bases, with 11 bases separating them. The CDR3 DNA sequence: TGTGCCAGCAGCTTGCCGGACAGAGCCACTGAAGCTTTCTTT. Its protein is CASSLPDRATEAFF.

V gene TRBV2 combines with J gene TRBJ1-1; D is unclear. From germline, CDR1 is SNHLY and CDR2 FYNNEI. The CDR3 totals 14 residues. Trimming removed 2 bases from V and 6 bases from J, with 13 bases in between. CDR3 region: CASSETPVSPEAFF. CDR3 nucleotide sequence: TGTGCCAGCAGTGAAACTCCAGTAAGCCCTGAAGCTTTCTTT.

The chain combines TRBV10-3 with TRBJ2-7, with 10 bases aligning to TRBD1. CDR3 length: 15 amino acids. CDR1 ENHRY and CDR2 SYGVKD come from the germline V gene. Trimming removed 3 bases from V and 3 bases from J; junction bases left unmatched: 5. CDR3 in DNA: TGTGCCATCAGTGACGGGACAGGGGTGAACTACGAGCAGTACTTC. This translates into CAISDGTGVNYEQYF.

This clonotype has a single count. The chain employs TRBV7-6 and TRBJ2-2; D gene unclear. The V end lost 2 bases, the J end lost 2 bases, and 9 bases lay between the germline ends. The germline gives CDR1 SGHVS, CDR2 FNYEAQ. The CDR3 has 15 residues. DNA for the CDR3: TGTGCCAGCAGCTTACGCGAGCCAAACACCGGGGAGCTGTTTTTT. It encodes CASSLREPNTGELFF.

The chain links TRBV9 to TRBJ2-3, with 8 positions matching TRBD1. The CDR3 is made up of 14 amino acids. From germline, CDR1 is SGDLS and CDR2 YYNGEE. Trimming took 2 bases from V and 5 from J; bases not matched to a gene: 4. The CDR3 DNA reads as TGTGCCAGCAGCGTCCTAACAGGGGGAGATACGCAGTATTTT. This translates into CASSVLTGGDTQYF.

V is TRBV25-1 and J is TRBJ2-3, with 9 bases aligning to TRBD1. V shed 1 base and J 5 bases; nucleotides not matched to a gene: 7. Germline CDR1 is MGHDK and CDR2 is SYGVNS. The CDR3 spans 16 residues. The CDR3 bases are TGTGCCAGCAGTGAATGGACAGGGGTACATGAAGATACGCAGTATTTT. Translating it yields CASSEWTGVHEDTQYF.

V and J are TRBV7-9 and TRBJ1-1; D is unresolved. Trimming took 3 bases from V and 0 from J, leaving 11 bases between them. CDR1 is SEHNR and CDR2 is FQNEAQ in the germline V gene (reference sequence). This CDR3 spans 15 amino acids. As DNA, the CDR3 is TGTGCCAGCAGCTTGACGCCTTGGGTGAACACTGAAGCTTTCTTT. This sequence encodes CASSLTPWVNTEAFF.

V gene TRBV2 combines with J gene TRBJ2-1, with 9 positions matching TRBD1. Germline loops: CDR1 SNHLY, CDR2 FYNNEI. The length of the CDR3 is 14 residues. J lost 5 bases, V lost 8 bases, and 7 bases had no gene match. In DNA form, the CDR3 reads TGTGCCAGCCGGGGGACAGGGCTCGACAATGAGCAGTTCTTC. Residues: CASRGTGLDNEQFF.

The V gene is TRBV15, the J gene TRBJ1-6, with unresolved D. This CDR3 is built from 14 residues. V was pared by 6 bases and J by 1 base, with 7 bases between. The germline V gene has CDR1 LNHNV and CDR2 YYDKDF (reference sequence). The CDR3 region has the DNA TGTGCCACCAGTCCCGTTTCCTATAATTCACCCCTCCACTTT. It encodes CATSPVSYNSPLHF.

V and J are TRBV5-1 and TRBJ2-7; a possible D gene is TRBD2 (5 bases). From germline, CDR1 is SGHRS and CDR2 YFSETQ. The CDR3 spans 13 residues. V shed 4 bases and J shed 5 bases, with 13 bases lying between them. This CDR3 is CASSTEGVNEQYF. In DNA, the CDR3 is TGCGCCAGCAGCACCGAGGGAGTGAACGAGCAGTACTTC. The full variable domain, with the rest looked up from reference TRBV5-1 and TRBJ2-7, is KAGVTQTPRYLIKTRGQQVTLSCSPISGHRSVSWYQQTPGQGLQFLFEYFSETQRNKGNFPGRFSGRQFSNSRSEMNVSTLELGDSALYLCASSTEGVNEQYFGPGTRLTVT.

J is TRBJ2-3 and V is TRBV7-6, with TRBD1 matching 11 bases. V lost 0 bases, J lost 4 bases, and 3 bases stayed unmatched. Germline loops: CDR1 SGHVS, CDR2 FNYEAQ. The CDR3 sequence is 16 residues long. The DNA of the CDR3 is TGTGCCAGCAGCTTAGCGGGGGACAGGGGGGCAGATACGCAGTATTTT. Residues: CASSLAGDRGADTQYF.

The gene calls are TRBV2 and TRBJ1-5; a possible D gene is TRBD1 (5 bases). CDR1 and CDR2 from the germline V gene are SNHLY and FYNNEI. V was trimmed by 2 bases and J by 7 bases, leaving 9 bases between them. This CDR3 is built from 13 residues. CDR3 amino acids: CASSEQGWQPQHF. The CDR3, as DNA: TGTGCCAGCAGTGAACAGGGTTGGCAGCCCCAGCATTTT.

Only a few counts were recorded for this clonotype. V usage is TRBV5-1 and J usage is TRBJ2-7; 7 bases fit TRBD1. The V and J ends lost 3 bases and 3 bases, in that order; junction bases with no gene match: 12. Germline V CDR1 and CDR2: SGHRS, YFSETQ. The CDR3 length is 16 residues. CDR3 in amino acids: CASSSRGAGGNYEQYF. Written as DNA, the CDR3 is TGCGCCAGCAGCTCCAGAGGGGCAGGGGGAAACTACGAGCAGTACTTC. The entire variable domain, with the rest obtained from reference TRBV5-1 and TRBJ2-7, is as follows: KAGVTQTPRYLIKTRGQQVTLSCSPISGHRSVSWYQQTPGQGLQFLFEYFSETQRNKGNFPGRFSGRQFSNSRSEMNVSTLELGDSALYLCASSSRGAGGNYEQYFGPGTRLTVT.

The chain couples TRBV12-3 or TRBV12-4 to TRBJ1-2, with D possibly being TRBD1 (6 bases). The CDR3 extends over 12 amino acids. Trimming left V 4 bases short and J 5 bases short, with 8 bases between. Written as DNA, the CDR3 is TGTGCCAGCAGTTCGAGGGGGTATGGCTACACCTTC. Its translation is CASSSRGYGYTF.

About this clonotype itself: The junction differs from germline at one of its ends, possibly a read error. The chain joins TRBV7-2 to TRBJ2-7; 9 positions agree with TRBD1. The V gene's germline CDR1 is SGHTA and CDR2 FQGNSA. There are 16 residues in the CDR3. The CDR3 sequence is CASRLPADRGTYEQYF. DNA of the CDR3: TGCGCCAGCAGGCTTCCCGCGGACAGGGGAACCTACGAGCAGTACTTC.

The genes are TRBV20-1 and TRBJ2-7; 8 bases match TRBD1. The V gene end was trimmed by 1 base and the J gene end by 7 bases; junction bases not matched to a gene: 9. The CDR3 totals 14 residues. Germline CDR1 is DFQATT and CDR2 is SNEGSKA (reference sequence). CDR3 DNA sequence: TGCAGTGCTAGAGTCGGACAGGGAACGGGAGAGCAGTACTTC. Translated: CSARVGQGTGEQYF.

This clonotype has ten or more counts. The rearrangement uses TRBV7-9 and TRBJ2-7; D is ambiguous. V dropped 0 bases and J dropped 2 bases, with 5 bases sitting between them. Per germline, CDR1 SEHNR and CDR2 FQNEAQ (reference sequence). The CDR3 extends over 13 amino acids. The CDR3 protein is CASSLALAYEQYF. The CDR3 DNA reads as TGTGCCAGCAGCTTAGCACTCGCCTACGAGCAGTACTTC.

The rearrangement uses TRBV19 and TRBJ1-5; D is unresolved. V was clipped by 4 bases and J by 6 bases, with 16 bases between them. The CDR3 has 15 residues. Germline CDR1 reads LNHDA; CDR2 reads SQIVND (reference sequence). CDR3 nucleotides: TGTGCCAGTAGTAGCCCTCGGCGGGAGCGTCAGCCCCAGCATTTT. Translation gives CASSSPRRERQPQHF. The entire variable domain, with the rest obtained from reference TRBV19 and TRBJ1-5, is as follows: DGGITQSPKYLFRKEGQNVTLSCEQNLNHDAMYWYRQDPGQGLRLIYYSQIVNDFQKGDIAEGYSVSREKKESFPLTVTSAQKNPTAFYLCASSSPRRERQPQHFGDGTRLSIL.

The chain couples TRBV9 to TRBJ2-1, with 7 bases aligning to TRBD2. Trimming cost V 0 bases and J 4 bases; bases outside gene matches: 4. Germline assignment: CDR1 SGDLS and CDR2 YYNGEE. The CDR3 spans 15 residues. In nucleotides, the CDR3 is TGTGCCAGCAGCGTAGCGGGGGGACGGTACAATGAGCAGTTCTTC. Amino acid sequence: CASSVAGGRYNEQFF.

This clonotype was seen more than once but under ten times. This rearrangement joins TRBV19 to TRBJ1-1, with 7 nucleotides matching TRBD1. Germline trimming cut 4 bases from V and 4 bases from J; bases unmatched to any gene: 6. CDR1 and CDR2 (germline): LNHDA, SQIVND (reference sequence). CDR3 length: 14 residues. The CDR3 is CASSTRQGSTEAFF. The CDR3 DNA follows: TGTGCCAGTAGTACCCGACAGGGCAGCACTGAAGCTTTCTTT.

The rearrangement joins TRBV6-5 to TRBJ1-6; the match to TRBD1 covers 9 bases. Germline CDR1 and CDR2: MNHEY and SVGAGI. The V segment lost 8 bases and the J segment 4 bases; nucleotides outside the gene matches: 9. CDR3 length equals 16 residues. The CDR3 sequence is CASDRDRVRYNSPLHF. CDR3 coding DNA: TGTGCCAGCGATCGGGACAGGGTTCGGTATAATTCACCCCTCCACTTT.

This sequence joins TRBV12-2 and TRBJ2-2; the table calls TRBD2, which could not be checked here. TRBV12-2 is tagged as a pseudogene. The CDR3 covers 12 residues. CDR3 loop: CFGPVNTGELFF. CDR3 DNA: TGCTTCGGGCCGGTGAACACCGGGGAGCTGTTTTTT.

This clonotype was found many times. The genes are TRBV27 and TRBJ1-5; D perhaps matches TRBD1 (6 bases). The V end lost 5 bases, the J end lost 7 bases, and 21 bases lay between the germline ends. This CDR3 comprises 16 residues. Germline CDR1 and CDR2: MNHEY and SMNVEV (reference sequence). CDR3 region: CASSPPDSPKGQPQHF. CDR3 nucleotides: TGTGCCAGCAGTCCGCCGGACAGCCCTAAAGGACAGCCCCAGCATTTT.

This clonotype came up once. V and J are TRBV20-1 and TRBJ2-7; TRBD1 aligns across 10 bases. The CDR3 loop spans 14 amino acids. V shed 5 bases, J shed 2 bases, and the junction held 6 bases outside the gene matches. The germline CDR1 and CDR2 sequences are DFQATT and SNEGSKA (reference sequence). The DNA of the CDR3 is TGCAGTGCTGGACGGACAGGGGGAACCTACGAGCAGTACTTC. Amino acid sequence: CSAGRTGGTYEQYF.

This chain connects TRBV2 to TRBJ1-6, with TRBD1 matching 9 bases. There are 15 residues in the CDR3. After removal of 3 bases from V and 6 bases from J, the junction contained 3 bases not matched to a gene. CDR1 is SNHLY and CDR2 is FYNNEI in the germline V gene. Here the CDR3 reads CASSERTGVNSPLHF. For the CDR3, the DNA is TGTGCCAGCAGTGAGAGGACAGGGGTTAATTCACCCCTCCACTTT.

The sample holds many counts of this clonotype. The V call is TRBV5-6, the J call TRBJ2-7; a weak D match, TRBD2 (5 bases). This CDR3 has 13 residues. The V gene lost 1 base and the J gene lost 3 bases, with 8 bases spanning the gap. Germline V gives CDR1 SGHDT, CDR2 YYEEEE. CDR3 nucleotide sequence: TGTGCCAGCAGCTTGCGGGGAGACTACGAGCAGTACTTC. Amino acids: CASSLRGDYEQYF.

The chain joins TRBV9 to TRBJ1-5; D is uncertain. V was trimmed by 3 bases and J by 2 bases, leaving 9 bases between them. Germline values: CDR1 SGDLS, CDR2 YYNGEE. The CDR3 contains 14 residues. CDR3 residues: CASSADGRNQPQHF. CDR3 DNA sequence: TGTGCCAGCAGCGCGGACGGACGCAATCAGCCCCAGCATTTT.

The chain couples TRBV4-1 to TRBJ2-7; TRBD1 aligns across 7 bases. The CDR3 totals 14 residues. Trimming removed 1 base from V and 3 bases from J; junction bases left unmatched: 3. The germline V gene has CDR1 MGHRA and CDR2 YSYEKL. The CDR3: CASSQGTGVYEQYF. The CDR3 DNA follows: TGCGCCAGCAGCCAAGGGACAGGAGTCTACGAGCAGTACTTC.